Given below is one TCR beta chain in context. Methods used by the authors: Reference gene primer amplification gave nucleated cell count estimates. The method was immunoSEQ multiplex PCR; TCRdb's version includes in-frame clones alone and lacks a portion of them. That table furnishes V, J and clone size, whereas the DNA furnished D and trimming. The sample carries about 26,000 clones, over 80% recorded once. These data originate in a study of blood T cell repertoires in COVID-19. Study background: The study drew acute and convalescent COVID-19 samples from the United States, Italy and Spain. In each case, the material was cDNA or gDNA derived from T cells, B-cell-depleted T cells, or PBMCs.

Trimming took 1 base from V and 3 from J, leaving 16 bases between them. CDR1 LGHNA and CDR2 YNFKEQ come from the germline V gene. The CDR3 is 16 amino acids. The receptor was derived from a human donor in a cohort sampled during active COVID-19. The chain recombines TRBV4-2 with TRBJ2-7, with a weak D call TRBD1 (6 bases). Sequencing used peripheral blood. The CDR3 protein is CASSQGVGGGVYEQYF. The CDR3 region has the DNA TGTGCCAGCAGCCAAGGCGTCGGTGGGGGCGTCTACGAGCAGTACTTC.